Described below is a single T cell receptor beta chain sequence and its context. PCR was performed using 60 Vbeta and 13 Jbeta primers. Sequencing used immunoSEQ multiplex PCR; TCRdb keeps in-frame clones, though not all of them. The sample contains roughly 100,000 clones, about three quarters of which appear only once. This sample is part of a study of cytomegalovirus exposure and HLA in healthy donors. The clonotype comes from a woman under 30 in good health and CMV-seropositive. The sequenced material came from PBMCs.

The CDR3 DNA reads TGCAGCGTCGCTGGTCCTAGCGGGATCTACAATGAGCAGTTCTTC. Translation: CSVAGPSGIYNEQFF. The chain joins TRBV29-1 to TRBJ2-1; TRBD2 aligns across 9 bases. The junction had 9 bases not matched to a gene; V was cut back by 6 bases and J by 3 bases. The CDR3 contains 15 residues. Germline loops: CDR1 SQVTM, CDR2 ANQGSEA.